These 10 T cell receptor beta chains share one sample of origin, sequenced in a study of regulatory T cells in long-lasting Graves disease. CDR3 regions were amplified by Arm-PCR using iRepertoire HTBI primers to build TCR beta libraries. One entry per CDR3 protein results from TCRdb running MiXCR on the multiplex PCR reads. This table holds more than 450,000 distinct CDR3 sequences, approximately 12% found once. As for time point: newly diagnosed GD, antithyroid drugs for less than 3 months. Making the TCR library involved RNA that had been extracted from PBMCs. These data were likewise used in another study, on T cells in Graves' hyperthyroidism and ophthalmopathy.

The sample consisted of peripheral blood mononuclear cells (PBMCs), taken at new diagnosis, from a patient treated with antithyroid drugs. These TCRs come from a woman aged 25 to 39 with Graves disease.

CDR3 nucleotide sequence: TGCGCCAGCAGCCAAGGTCCAGGGGTCGACGGCTACACCTTC. This translates into CASSQGPGVDGYTF. The chain links TRBV4-3 to TRBJ1-2; a possible D gene is TRBD1 (6 bases). Trimming stripped 1 base from V and 8 bases from J, with 14 bases between. CDR1 and CDR2 from the germline V gene are LGHNA and YSLEER. The CDR3 covers 14 residues.

This clonotype was seen many times. J is TRBJ1-2 and V is TRBV6-1, with D uncertain. Trimming took off 4 bases at V and 4 bases at J, with 7 bases between the two ends. Germline V lookup: CDR1 MNHNS, CDR2 SASEGT. CDR3 length: 12 residues. As DNA, the CDR3 is TGTGCCAGCAGTGTTCCAGGCTATGGCTACACCTTC. Translation gives CASSVPGYGYTF.

This clonotype appeared a few times. The chain joins TRBV6-5 to TRBJ2-7; D is unclear. The CDR3 contains 14 residues. The germline V gene has CDR1 MNHEY and CDR2 SVGAGI. V was clipped by 2 bases and J by 5 bases, with 13 bases between them. This chain's CDR3 is CASSYRIGIDEQYF. CDR3 DNA sequence: TGTGCCAGCAGTTACCGGATAGGGATCGACGAGCAGTACTTC.

There are many counts of this clonotype. The genes are TRBV28 and TRBJ2-1; D remains unclear. There are 15 residues in the CDR3. V was pared by 6 bases and J by 5 bases, with 17 bases between. The germline V gene has CDR1 MDHEN and CDR2 SYDVKM. This CDR3 reads CASSSQGNTNNEQFF. The CDR3 DNA reads as TGTGCCAGCAGCTCTCAAGGAAACACAAACAATGAGCAGTTCTTC.

This clonotype was observed many times. The V call is TRBV7-2, the J call TRBJ2-7, with 13 bases matching TRBD2. CDR1 SGHTA and CDR2 FQGNSA come from the germline V gene. This CDR3 is 18 amino acids long. The trim removed 4 bases at V and 3 bases at J, leaving 12 bases unmatched. The CDR3 here is CASSSGLAGSYTLYEQYF. Here the CDR3 DNA reads TGTGCCAGCAGCTCGGGACTAGCGGGATCCTACACCCTCTACGAGCAGTACTTC.

The V gene is TRBV6-2 or TRBV6-3, the J gene TRBJ2-2, with D uncertain. The ends were cut back, 2 bases at V and 0 bases at J, with 7 bases in the middle. Per germline, CDR1 MNHEY and CDR2 SVGEGT. The CDR3 length is 15 residues. For the CDR3, the DNA is TGTGCCAGCAGTTACGAGTCCACGAACACCGGGGAGCTGTTTTTT. This codes for CASSYESTNTGELFF.

This clonotype was recorded many times. V and J are TRBV28 and TRBJ2-2, with 10 bases lining up with TRBD1. Germline V gene data show CDR1 as MDHEN and CDR2 as SYDVKM. CDR3 length: 15 residues. The V segment lost 8 bases and the J segment 5 bases; nucleotides outside the gene matches: 8. The CDR3: CASGSTGGGTGELFF. The CDR3 DNA is TGTGCCAGCGGCTCGACAGGGGGCGGGACCGGGGAGCTGTTTTTT.

This clonotype was seen repeatedly, ten times or more. This chain uses TRBV3-1 with TRBJ2-3; 12 nucleotides match TRBD2. V was pared by 1 base and J by 6 bases, with 5 bases of the junction left unmatched. The CDR3 extends over 16 amino acids. Germline assignment: CDR1 LGHDT and CDR2 YNNKEL (reference sequence). The CDR3 DNA reads TGTGCCAGCAGCCAAGGCACTAGCGGGAGGTGGGATACGCAGTATTTT. Encoded protein: CASSQGTSGRWDTQYF.

This clonotype turned up a few times. V is TRBV20-1 and J is TRBJ2-7, with D possibly being TRBD1 (6 bases). This CDR3 contains 12 residues. Germline assignment: CDR1 DFQATT and CDR2 SNEGSKA (reference sequence). Trimming took off 1 base at V and 2 bases at J, with 6 bases between the two ends. CDR3 nucleotide sequence: TGCAGTGCTAGAGGGGACACCTACGAGCAGTACTTC. Protein sequence: CSARGDTYEQYF.

This clonotype was counted many times. This rearrangement joins TRBV7-2 to TRBJ2-2; TRBD2 matches at 14 bases. The ends lost 3 bases at V and 1 base at J; junction bases unmatched: 4. This CDR3 spans 18 amino acids. Germline V lookup: CDR1 SGHTA, CDR2 FQGNSA. This CDR3 is CASSFGTSGSMNTGELFF. The CDR3 bases are TGTGCCAGCAGCTTCGGGACTAGCGGGAGTATGAACACCGGGGAGCTGTTTTTT.